This T cell receptor beta chain stems from a study of CDR3 diversity in severe acne. MiXCR was run by TCRdb on the PCR reads, yielding one entry per CDR3 protein. Of roughly 93,000 distinct CDR3 sequences in the sample, 45% to 50% are singletons; the top ten hold around a tenth. This CDR3 is built from 18 residues. Germline V lookup: CDR1 SQVTM, CDR2 ANQGSEA. V was cut by 8 bases and J by 0 bases, with 26 bases left in between. This clonotype was detected only a few times. The sequencing input was blood. The chain has TRBV29-1 and TRBJ1-3, with no clear D. This sequence originates from a male donor with severe acne vulgaris. The CDR3 loop is CSCLRGPGRLCSGNTIYF. The CDR3 nucleotides read TGCAGCTGCCTCCGCGGCCCTGGGAGGCTGTGCTCTGGAAACACCATATATTTT.